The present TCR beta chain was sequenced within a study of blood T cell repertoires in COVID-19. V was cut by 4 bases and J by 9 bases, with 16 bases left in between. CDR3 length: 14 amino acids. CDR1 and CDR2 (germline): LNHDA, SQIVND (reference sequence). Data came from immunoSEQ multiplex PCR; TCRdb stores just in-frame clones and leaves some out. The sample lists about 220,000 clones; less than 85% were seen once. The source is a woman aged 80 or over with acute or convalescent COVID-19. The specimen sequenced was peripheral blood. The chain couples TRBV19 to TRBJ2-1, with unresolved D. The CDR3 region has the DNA TGTGCCAGTAGTACATGGGCTCCCCACGGTGAGCAGTTCTTC. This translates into CASSTWAPHGEQFF.